This record looks at one T cell receptor beta chain sequence and its context. This record belongs to a study of blood T cell repertoires in COVID-19. The germline V gene has CDR1 SQVTM and CDR2 ANQGSEA. The CDR3 runs 13 residues. V was trimmed by 6 bases and J by 7 bases, leaving 18 bases between them. Original processing methods: Amplified reference gene primers provided the basis for estimating nucleated cell counts. The assay was immunoSEQ multiplex PCR, and TCRdb's table has in-frame clones only and misses some. D and trimming were read from the DNA, whereas the V and J calls and clone size are those reported in that table. The table has 350,000 to 400,000 clones, approximately 88% seen once; the top ten hold over 0.9%. Everyone who took part was 18 to 89 years old, and they came from fewer than 25 US areas. Categorization into cohorts depended on clinical history that participants reported.

What was sequenced was PBMCs or T cells enriched from blood (not recorded which). This receptor was obtained from a woman aged 25 to 39 with acute COVID-19. The gene calls are TRBV29-1 and TRBJ1-1; D might be TRBD1 (5 bases). The CDR3 DNA sequence: TGCAGCGTCCGGGGAACATTGGGGGGTGAAGCTTTCTTT. Its protein product is CSVRGTLGGEAFF.